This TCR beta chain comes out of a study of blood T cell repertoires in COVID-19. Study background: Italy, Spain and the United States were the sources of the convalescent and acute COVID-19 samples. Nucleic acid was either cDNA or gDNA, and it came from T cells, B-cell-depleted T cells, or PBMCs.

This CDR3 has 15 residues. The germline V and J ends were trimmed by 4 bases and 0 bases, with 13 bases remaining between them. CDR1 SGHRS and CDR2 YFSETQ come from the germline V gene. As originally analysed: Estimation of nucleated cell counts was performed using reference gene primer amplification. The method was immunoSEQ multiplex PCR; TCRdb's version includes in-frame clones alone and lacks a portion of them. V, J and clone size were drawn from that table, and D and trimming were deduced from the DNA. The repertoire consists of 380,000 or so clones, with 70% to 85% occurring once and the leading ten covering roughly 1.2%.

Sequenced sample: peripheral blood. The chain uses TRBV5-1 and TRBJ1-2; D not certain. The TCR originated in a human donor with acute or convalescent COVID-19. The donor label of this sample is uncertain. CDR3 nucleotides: TGCGCCAGCAGCCCCTCGGCGGCCGCTAACTATGGCTACACCTTC. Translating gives CASSPSAAANYGYTF.